Listed here is a single T cell receptor (beta chain). Antigen: not known. The V gene lost 2 bases and the J gene lost 4 bases, with 12 bases spanning the gap. CDR3 length: 14 residues. Germline-derived CDR1 and CDR2 are MNHNY and SVGAGI (reference sequence). Sequencing used cDNA as its template, made by extracting RNA and reverse transcribing it. Here immunoSEQ multiplex PCR was the method, and the copy in TCRdb shows in-frame clones only, minus some. The data show 150,000 to 200,000 clones, just over 65% seen once. The data belong to a study of CD8+ T cells in alopecia areata. Study-wide results and limits: Scalp repertoires also include resident alphabeta T cells from normal skin.

The sequence was collected from a human donor with alopecia areata. The chain recombines TRBV6-6 with TRBJ2-7; D perhaps matches TRBD1 (5 bases). This material consisted of CD8+ T cells sorted from blood, taken at week 0. The CDR3 DNA is TGTGCCAGCAGTTACCTTCCCCAGGGTTACGAGCAGTACTTC. Its translation: CASSYLPQGYEQYF.